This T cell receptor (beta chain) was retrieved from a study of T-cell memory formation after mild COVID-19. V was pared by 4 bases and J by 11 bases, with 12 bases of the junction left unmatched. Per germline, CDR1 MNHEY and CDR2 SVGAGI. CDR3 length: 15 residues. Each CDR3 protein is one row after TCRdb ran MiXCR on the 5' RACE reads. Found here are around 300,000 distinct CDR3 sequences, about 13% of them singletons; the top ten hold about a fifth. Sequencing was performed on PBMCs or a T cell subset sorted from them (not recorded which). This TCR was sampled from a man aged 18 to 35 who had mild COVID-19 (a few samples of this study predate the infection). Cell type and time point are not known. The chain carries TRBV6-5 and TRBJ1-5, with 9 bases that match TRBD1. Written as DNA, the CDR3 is TGTGCCAGCAGTTCCTTACAGGGGGCTGTTTGGTCCCAGCATTTT. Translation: CASSSLQGAVWSQHF.